Presented here are 9 T cell receptor beta chains from one specimen sequenced in a study of spatial heterogeneity in lung cancer. The time point here: sample taken at primary tumor resection. Whole RNA obtained from tumor, nontumor lung or frozen PBMC underwent sequencing without sorting. Via MiXCR, TCRdb re-called the 5' RACE reads, giving one row per CDR3 protein. The sample holds about 85,000 distinct CDR3 sequences; 15% to 25% are singletons and the top ten take 6.2%. Sequenced here: PBMCs, sampled at surgery. The source is a male donor with early-stage non-small cell lung cancer.

CDR3 amino acids: CASRRLGTGNEQFF. CDR3 nucleotide sequence: TGTGCCAGCCGAAGACTAGGAACGGGGAATGAGCAGTTCTTC. J is TRBJ2-1 and V is TRBV28; D may be TRBD2 (6 bases). The CDR3 is 14 residues long. Trimming shortened V by 8 bases and J by 7 bases, and 18 bases separated the two germline ends. The germline V gene encodes CDR1 MDHEN and CDR2 SYDVKM.

Ten or more counts support this clonotype. V gene TRBV2 combines with J gene TRBJ1-1; maybe TRBD1 (5 bases). The CDR3 extends over 13 amino acids. CDR1 is SNHLY, CDR2 FYNNEI, per germline. CDR3 in amino acids: CVVRTGVNTEAFF. CDR3 DNA: TGTGTGGTCAGAACAGGAGTGAACACTGAAGCTTTCTTT.

This clonotype was seen a handful of times. The rearrangement uses TRBV6-5 and TRBJ2-3; D may match TRBD1 or TRBD2 (5 bases each). The germline gives CDR1 MNHEY, CDR2 SVGAGI. This CDR3 is built from 15 residues. Trimming cost V 1 base and J 3 bases, with 11 bases left between them. CDR3 loop: CASSYWDGYTDTQYF. CDR3 nucleotides: TGTGCCAGCAGTTACTGGGACGGCTATACAGATACGCAGTATTTT.

The chain has TRBV3-1 and TRBJ2-6, with D perhaps TRBD1 (6 bases). Germline assignment: CDR1 LGHDT and CDR2 YNNKEL (reference sequence). V shed 0 bases and J shed 0 bases, with 21 bases lying between them. The CDR3 loop spans 21 amino acids. CDR3 sequence: CASSQEWGRGVPSSGANVLTF. The CDR3 DNA is TGTGCCAGCAGCCAAGAATGGGGCAGGGGAGTCCCAAGCTCTGGGGCCAACGTCCTGACTTTC.

In this sample, this clonotype turned up a few times. V usage is TRBV28 and J usage is TRBJ1-4, with no clear D. Trimming cost V 5 bases and J 0 bases, with 13 bases left between them. Germline assignment: CDR1 MDHEN and CDR2 SYDVKM. This CDR3 spans 16 amino acids. Here the CDR3 DNA reads TGTGCCAGCAGTCAAGACCTGGGTGCAACTAATGAAAAACTGTTTTTT. Translation: CASSQDLGATNEKLFF.

V and J are TRBV20-1 and TRBJ2-5, with D possibly TRBD1 on 6 matching bases. The CDR3 runs 12 residues. Trimming stripped 6 bases from V and 5 bases from J, with 13 bases between. CDR1 and CDR2 from the germline V gene are DFQATT and SNEGSKA (reference sequence). The CDR3 DNA follows: TGCAGTGCAGAACAGGGAAGGGAGACCCAGTACTTC. Protein product: CSAEQGRETQYF.

This clonotype was seen only a few times. V usage is TRBV11-1 and J usage is TRBJ2-7; D possibly corresponds to TRBD2 (5 bases). The CDR3 is 15 amino acids. CDR1 SGHAT and CDR2 FQDESV come from the germline V gene (reference sequence). Trimming took 1 base from V and 4 from J, leaving 14 bases between them. The CDR3 DNA reads TGTGCCAGCAGCTTAGTTGAGGGAACTCGGTACGAGCAGTACTTC. Translated: CASSLVEGTRYEQYF.

This clonotype appeared a few times. The rearrangement joins TRBV7-6 to TRBJ2-5; the D gene is possibly TRBD2 (6 bases). Trimming stripped 1 base from V and 2 bases from J, with 11 bases between. The CDR3 consists of 15 residues. The germline V gene has CDR1 SGHVS and CDR2 FNYEAQ. The CDR3 DNA follows: TGTGCCAGCAGCTTAGAGATTAGCGGACAAGAGACCCAGTACTTC. Translated, it gives CASSLEISGQETQYF.

The chain carries TRBV4-2 and TRBJ1-1, with 7 nucleotides matching TRBD1. CDR1 and CDR2 (germline): LGHNA, YNFKEQ. V lost 1 base, J lost 6 bases, and 2 bases stayed unmatched. This CDR3 comprises 13 residues. The CDR3 bases are TGTGCCAGCAGCCAAGGACAGGGACCTGAAGCTTTCTTT. It encodes CASSQGQGPEAFF.